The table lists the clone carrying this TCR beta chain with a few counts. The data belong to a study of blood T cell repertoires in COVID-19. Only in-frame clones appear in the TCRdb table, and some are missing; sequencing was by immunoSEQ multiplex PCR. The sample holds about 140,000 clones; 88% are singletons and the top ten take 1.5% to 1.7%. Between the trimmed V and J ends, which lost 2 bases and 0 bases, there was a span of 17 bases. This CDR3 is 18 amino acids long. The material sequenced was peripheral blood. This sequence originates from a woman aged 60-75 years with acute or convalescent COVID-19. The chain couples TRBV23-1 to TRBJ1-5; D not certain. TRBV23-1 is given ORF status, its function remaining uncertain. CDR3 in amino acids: CASSQEEAENDSNQPQHF. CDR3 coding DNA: TGCGCCAGCAGTCAAGAGGAGGCGGAAAATGATAGCAATCAGCCCCAGCATTTT.